The rows below give T cell receptor beta chains drawn from one sample of a study of shared clonotypes between healthy human individuals. The protocol was immunoSEQ multiplex PCR, while the TCRdb copy is restricted to in-frame clones and leaves out a portion. This sample has 2.3 million or so clones; 85% to 95% occur once, and the top ten carry approximately 0.4%. Sequencing was carried out using naive CD4+ T cells from PBMCs. These receptors originate from a man younger than 35 in good health. Some clones in this sample may be carry-over from other donors' samples. Both conserved end residues are part of each CDR3. A D gene is named only where the DNA matches it firmly. Some rows have no size entry. The others give once, few or many, or a class for an expanded clone.

cdr3_aa: CASSRGIRGLEFF
cdr3_nt: TGTGCCAGCAGTAGAGGCATTCGGGGGCTTGAGTTCTTC
clone_size: once
v_call: TRBV7-2
j_call: TRBJ2-1
d_call: NA

cdr3_aa: CASSFQRRQETQYF
cdr3_nt: TGCGCCAGCAGCTTCCAGCGTCGGCAAGAGACCCAGTACTTC
clone_size: NA
v_call: TRBV5-1
j_call: TRBJ2-5
d_call: NA

cdr3_aa: CASSLGWAAANYGYTF
cdr3_nt: TGTGCCAGCAGCTTGGGCTGGGCAGCAGCTAACTATGGCTACACCTTC
clone_size: NA
v_call: TRBV5-6
j_call: TRBJ1-2
d_call: NA

cdr3_aa: CASSPTGDYGYTF
cdr3_nt: TGTGCCAGCTCACCAACAGGCGACTATGGCTACACCTTC
clone_size: NA
v_call: TRBV18
j_call: TRBJ1-2
d_call: NA

cdr3_aa: CASSLRLDADTQYF
cdr3_nt: TGTGCCAGCAGCTTACGGCTTGATGCAGATACGCAGTATTTT
clone_size: once
v_call: TRBV7-9
j_call: TRBJ2-3
d_call: NA

cdr3_aa: CASNRPGLAGGDEQYF
cdr3_nt: TGTGCCAGCAACCGGCCGGGACTAGCGGGAGGGGACGAGCAGTACTTC
clone_size: NA
v_call: TRBV4-2
j_call: TRBJ2-7
d_call: TRBD2

cdr3_aa: CASSRPGLAGGDTQYF
cdr3_nt: TGTGCCAGCAGCCGTCCGGGACTAGCGGGGGGGGATACGCAGTATTTT
clone_size: NA
v_call: TRBV5-4
j_call: TRBJ2-3
d_call: TRBD2

cdr3_aa: CASRLETRGTGSQKLFF
cdr3_nt: TGTGCCAGCAGGTTGGAGACCCGGGGGACAGGGAGTCAAAAACTGTTTTTT
clone_size: NA
v_call: TRBV5-6
j_call: TRBJ1-4
d_call: TRBD1

cdr3_aa: CASSEGTGGVGYTF
cdr3_nt: TGCGCCAGCAGCGAAGGGACAGGGGGCGTTGGCTACACCTTC
clone_size: once
v_call: TRBV5-1
j_call: TRBJ1-2
d_call: TRBD1

cdr3_aa: CASSLKAYGYTF
cdr3_nt: TGTGCCAGCAGTTTAAAGGCCTATGGCTACACCTTC
clone_size: NA
v_call: TRBV28
j_call: TRBJ1-2
d_call: NA

cdr3_aa: CASSERTGTTEAFF
cdr3_nt: TGTGCCAGCAGCGAGAGGACAGGGACCACTGAAGCTTTCTTT
clone_size: NA
v_call: TRBV9
j_call: TRBJ1-1
d_call: TRBD1

cdr3_aa: CASSLTGVPAGANVLTF
cdr3_nt: TGTGCCAGCAGCTTGACAGGGGTGCCCGCTGGGGCCAACGTCCTGACTTTC
clone_size: NA
v_call: TRBV7-9
j_call: TRBJ2-6
d_call: TRBD1